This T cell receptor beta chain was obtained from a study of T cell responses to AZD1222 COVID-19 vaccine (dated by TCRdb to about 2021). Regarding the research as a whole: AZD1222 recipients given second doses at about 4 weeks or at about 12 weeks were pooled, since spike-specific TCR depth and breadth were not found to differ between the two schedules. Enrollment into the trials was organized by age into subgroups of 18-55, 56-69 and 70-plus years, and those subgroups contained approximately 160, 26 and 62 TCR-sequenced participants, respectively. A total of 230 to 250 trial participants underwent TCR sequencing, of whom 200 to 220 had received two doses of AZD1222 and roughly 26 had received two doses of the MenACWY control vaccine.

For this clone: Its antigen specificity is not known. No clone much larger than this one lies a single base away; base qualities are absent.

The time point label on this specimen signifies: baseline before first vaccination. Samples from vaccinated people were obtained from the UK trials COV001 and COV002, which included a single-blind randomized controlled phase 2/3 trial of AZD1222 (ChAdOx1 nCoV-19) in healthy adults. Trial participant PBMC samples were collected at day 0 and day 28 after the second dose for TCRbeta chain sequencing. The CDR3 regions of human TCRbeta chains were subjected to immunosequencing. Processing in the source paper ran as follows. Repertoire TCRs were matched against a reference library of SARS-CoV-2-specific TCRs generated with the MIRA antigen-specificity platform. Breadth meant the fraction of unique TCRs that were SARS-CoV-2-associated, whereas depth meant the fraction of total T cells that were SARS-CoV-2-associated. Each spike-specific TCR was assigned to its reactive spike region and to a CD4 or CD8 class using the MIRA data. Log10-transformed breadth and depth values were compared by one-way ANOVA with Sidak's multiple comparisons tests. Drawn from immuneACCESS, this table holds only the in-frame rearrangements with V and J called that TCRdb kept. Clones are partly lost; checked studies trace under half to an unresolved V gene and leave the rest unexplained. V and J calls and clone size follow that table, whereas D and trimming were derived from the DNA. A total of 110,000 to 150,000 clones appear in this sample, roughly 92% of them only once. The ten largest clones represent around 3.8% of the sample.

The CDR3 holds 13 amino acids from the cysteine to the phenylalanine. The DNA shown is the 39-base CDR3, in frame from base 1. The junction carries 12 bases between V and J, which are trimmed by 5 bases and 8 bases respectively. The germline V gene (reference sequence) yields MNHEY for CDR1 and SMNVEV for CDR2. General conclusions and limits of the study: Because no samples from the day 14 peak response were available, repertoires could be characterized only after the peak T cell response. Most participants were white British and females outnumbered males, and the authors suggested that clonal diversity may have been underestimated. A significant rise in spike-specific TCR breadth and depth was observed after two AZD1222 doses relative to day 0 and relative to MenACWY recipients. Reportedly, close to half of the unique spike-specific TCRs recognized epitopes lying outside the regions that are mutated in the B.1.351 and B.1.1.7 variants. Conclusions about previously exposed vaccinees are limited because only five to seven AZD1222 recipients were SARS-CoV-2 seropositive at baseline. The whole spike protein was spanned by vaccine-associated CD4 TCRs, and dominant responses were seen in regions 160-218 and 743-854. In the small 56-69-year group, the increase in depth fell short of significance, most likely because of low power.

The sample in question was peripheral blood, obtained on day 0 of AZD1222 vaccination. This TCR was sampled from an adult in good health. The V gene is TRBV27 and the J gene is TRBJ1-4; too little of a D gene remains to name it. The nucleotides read TGTGCCAGCAGTCTGACATGGGGAGAAAAACTGTTTTTT. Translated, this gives CASSLTWGEKLFF.